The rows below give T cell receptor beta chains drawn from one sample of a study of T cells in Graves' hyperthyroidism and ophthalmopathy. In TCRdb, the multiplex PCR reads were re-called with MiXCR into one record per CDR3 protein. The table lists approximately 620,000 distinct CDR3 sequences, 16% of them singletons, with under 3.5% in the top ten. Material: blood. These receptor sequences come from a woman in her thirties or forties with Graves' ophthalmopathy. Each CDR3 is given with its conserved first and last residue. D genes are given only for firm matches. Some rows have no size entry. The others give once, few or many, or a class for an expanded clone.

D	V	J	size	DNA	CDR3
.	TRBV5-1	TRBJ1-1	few	TGCGCCAGCAGCTTTAACGTGAACACTGAAGCTTTCTTT	CASSFNVNTEAFF
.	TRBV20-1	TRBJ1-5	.	TGCAGTGCCTCCAATAGCAGTCAGCCCCAGCATTTT	CSASNSSQPQHF
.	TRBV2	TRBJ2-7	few	TGTGCCAGCAGTGAATCAGGGGTTTCCTCCTACGAGCAGCACTTC	CASSESGVSSYEQHF
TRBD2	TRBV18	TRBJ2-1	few	TGTGCCAGCTCACCCGAGCGGGGAGCAAATGAGCAGTTCTTC	CASSPERGANEQFF
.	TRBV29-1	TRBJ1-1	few	TGCAGCGTCTACGGGACATCCTATGGGGCTTTCTTT	CSVYGTSYGAFF
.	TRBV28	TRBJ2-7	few	TGTGCCAGCAGTTTAGGACGGACTATTGCGGGATTCCACGAGCAGTACTTC	CASSLGRTIAGFHEQYF
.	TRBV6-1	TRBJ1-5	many	TGTGCCAGCAGTGCGACGGGGGCGAGCGGCAATCAGCCCCAGCATTTT	CASSATGASGNQPQHF
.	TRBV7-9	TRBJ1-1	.	TGTGCCACCCTGACCTTCGACGGGGGTGCTGAAGCTTTCTTT	CATLTFDGGAEAFF
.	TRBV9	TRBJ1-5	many	TGTGCCAGCAGCCCTAACCCAGGGTTTCAGCCCCAGCATTTT	CASSPNPGFQPQHF
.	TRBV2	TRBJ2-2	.	TGTGCCAGCAACTCGGAGAACACCGGGGAGCTGTTTTTT	CASNSENTGELFF
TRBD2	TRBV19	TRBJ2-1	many	TGTGCCAGTAGTTCAGACAGGACTAGCGGGAGGATATACAATGAGCAGTTCTTC	CASSSDRTSGRIYNEQFF
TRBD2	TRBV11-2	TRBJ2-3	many	TGTGCCAGCAGCTTAAACCCGGGAGGGAGGACGCAGTATTTT	CASSLNPGGRTQYF
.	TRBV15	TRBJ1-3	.	TGTGCCACCTCCAGCCACAACTCTGGAAACACCATATATTTT	CATSSHNSGNTIYF
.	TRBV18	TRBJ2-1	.	TGTGCCAGCTCACCCAAAACTGACTACAATGAGCAGTTCTTC	CASSPKTDYNEQFF
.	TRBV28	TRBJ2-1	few	TGTGCCAGCAGTTTATTAGGGACTCTCCGCGGTGAGCAGTTCTTC	CASSLLGTLRGEQFF
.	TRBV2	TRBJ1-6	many	TGTGCCAGCAGTGAAAGCGGGGGGATACTGGGTTCACCCCTCCACTTT	CASSESGGILGSPLHF
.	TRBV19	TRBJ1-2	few	TGTGCCAGTTGGGAAAGGTCAAGAGGCGTCCATGGCTACACCTTC	CASWERSRGVHGYTF
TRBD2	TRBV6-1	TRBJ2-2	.	TGTGCCTGCCAGAAGTTTGGGCTAGCGGGGGGTAGGAGGGCCGGGGAGCTGTTTTTT	CACQKFGLAGGRRAGELFF
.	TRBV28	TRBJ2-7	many	TGTGCCAGCAGTTTGGCGGGACAGAACTACGAGCAGTACTTC	CASSLAGQNYEQYF
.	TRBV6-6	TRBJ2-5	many	TGTGCCAGCAGTTACGACACCTTAGGCACGAGAAAAGAGACCCAGTACTTC	CASSYDTLGTRKETQYF